This T cell receptor (beta chain) was sequenced for a study of chemoradiotherapy in HPV16-positive cancers. Looking at the study overall: Candidate HPV-specific T-cell clones and common TCR motifs came from functional assays in a couple of HPV16-positive patients.

V was shortened by 2 bases and J by 0 bases, with 12 bases between the two germline ends. Germline loops: CDR1 PRHDT, CDR2 FYEKMQ (reference sequence). The CDR3 totals 16 residues. Data came from immunoSEQ multiplex PCR; TCRdb stores just in-frame clones and leaves some out. The sample records under 15,000 clones, about 86% being singletons. Note on this clone: Its antigen remains unknown.

Overall study findings and caveats: During treatment, candidate HPV-specific clones and E7-related motifs expanded in tumor.

The specimen comprised blood, sampled from a patient who underwent chemoradiotherapy. This receptor was identified in a human donor with HPV-associated anogenital cancer. This chain joins TRBV13 and TRBJ2-3; a possible D gene is TRBD2 (6 bases). Here the CDR3 DNA reads TGTGCCAGCAGCTTACTGGCGGGGACTAGCACAGATACGCAGTATTTT. Translated, it gives CASSLLAGTSTDTQYF.